Listed below are T cell receptor beta chains from one sample, sequenced in a study of regulatory T cells in long-lasting Graves disease. Via MiXCR, TCRdb re-called the multiplex PCR reads, giving one row per CDR3 protein. The sample lists hundreds of thousands of distinct CDR3 sequences; more than 15% were seen once. This sample comprised peripheral blood mononuclear cells (PBMCs), obtained at new diagnosis, from a patient treated with antithyroid drugs. The receptor source for this set is a female donor with Graves disease. CDR3s include the opening cysteine and the closing phenylalanine or tryptophan. Each record gives: D gene, J gene, V gene, clone size, CDR3 protein, CDR3 DNA. D genes are given only for firm matches. Not all rows give a size; the values are once, few, many and, for expanded clones, a class.

NA | TRBJ1-1 | TRBV11-1 | NA | CASSLVQTPAFF | TGTGCCAGCAGCTTAGTTCAAACACCTGCTTTCTTT
NA | TRBJ2-3 | TRBV11-2 | many | CASSSDPQGDTQYF | TGTGCCAGCAGCTCCGACCCCCAGGGAGATACGCAGTATTTT
NA | TRBJ2-3 | TRBV11-1 | many | CASSSQGTPTDTQYF | TGTGCCAGCAGCTCCCAGGGGACACCCACAGATACGCAGTATTTT
TRBD1 | TRBJ2-1 | TRBV20-1 | NA | CSARVQQGSSYNEQFF | TGCAGTGCTAGAGTCCAACAGGGGAGCTCCTACAATGAGCAGTTCTTC
NA | TRBJ2-7 | TRBV30 | NA | CAWSVGQGWKHEQYF | TGTGCCTGGAGTGTGGGTCAGGGGTGGAAACACGAGCAGTACTTC
NA | TRBJ1-5 | TRBV6-5 | many | CASSYNQHNSNQPQHF | TGTGCCAGCAGTTATAACCAACACAATAGCAATCAGCCCCAGCATTTT
NA | TRBJ2-3 | TRBV6-2/TRBV6-3 | few | CASSTLERGGQYF | TGTGCCAGCAGTACCCTAGAGAGGGGTGGGCAGTATTTT
TRBD2 | TRBJ2-3 | TRBV10-1 | NA | CASSAGRGRGTDTQYF | TGCGCCAGCAGTGCTGGACGCGGGAGAGGCACAGATACGCAGTATTTT
NA | TRBJ2-5 | TRBV5-4 | many | CASSLGRQFQETQYF | TGTGCCAGCAGCTTGGGTCGGCAGTTCCAAGAGACCCAGTACTTC
NA | TRBJ2-1 | TRBV5-8 | many | CASSPLAPEIYNEQFF | TGTGCCAGCAGCCCCTTGGCCCCGGAGATATACAATGAGCAGTTCTTC
NA | TRBJ1-2 | TRBV25-1 | many | CASSRGGGSGGYTF | TGTGCCAGCAGTAGGGGAGGTGGCTCCGGTGGCTACACCTTC
NA | TRBJ2-1 | TRBV27 | many | CASSLSLRGGGYNEQFF | TGTGCCAGCAGTTTATCCCTCCGCGGAGGCGGGTACAATGAGCAGTTCTTC
TRBD1 | TRBJ2-6 | TRBV19 | many | CASSFRRTGFGANVLTF | TGTGCCAGTAGTTTTCGTCGGACAGGGTTTGGGGCCAACGTCCTGACTTTC
NA | TRBJ2-7 | TRBV9 | many | CASSVQGGEQYF | TGTGCCAGCAGCGTGCAAGGTGGCGAGCAGTACTTC
TRBD2 | TRBJ2-1 | TRBV13 | NA | CASSQGLAGRNEQFF | TGTGCCAGCAGCCAGGGACTAGCGGGAAGGAATGAGCAGTTCTTC
NA | TRBJ2-7 | TRBV11-2 | many | CASSSIQGPRGAQYF | TGTGCCAGCAGCTCAATACAGGGTCCCCGTGGGGCGCAGTACTTC
TRBD1 | TRBJ2-7 | TRBV7-9 | NA | CASSPGTGFEQYF | TGTGCCAGCAGCCCAGGGACAGGGTTCGAGCAGTACTTC
NA | TRBJ2-7 | TRBV10-3 | many | CATEGVSYEQYF | TGTGCCACCGAAGGAGTTTCCTACGAGCAGTACTTC
NA | TRBJ2-1 | TRBV28 | many | CASSLGQGVNEQFF | TGTGCCAGCAGTTTGGGACAAGGGGTGAATGAGCAGTTCTTC
NA | TRBJ2-1 | TRBV5-1 | few | CASSLKGGRSSYNEQFF | TGCGCCAGCAGCTTGAAGGGGGGCAGGAGCTCCTACAATGAGCAGTTCTTC
TRBD2 | TRBJ2-7 | TRBV6-1 | many | CASSERLAGSYEQYF | TGTGCCAGCAGTGAGAGACTAGCGGGCTCCTACGAGCAGTACTTC
TRBD2 | TRBJ2-3 | TRBV6-1 | many | CASRGIAGVTDTQYF | TGTGCCAGCAGGGGGATAGCGGGGGTCACAGATACGCAGTATTTT
TRBD1 | TRBJ2-1 | TRBV27 | NA | CASTWDRAYNEQFF | TGTGCCAGCACCTGGGACAGGGCCTACAATGAGCAGTTCTTC
NA | TRBJ1-1 | TRBV20-1 | NA | CSARDWPGLLNTEAFF | TGCAGTGCTAGAGATTGGCCCGGGCTACTGAACACTGAAGCTTTCTTT
NA | TRBJ2-2 | TRBV3-1 | many | CASSQPSSAGELFF | TGTGCCAGCAGCCAACCAAGTTCGGCCGGGGAGCTGTTTTTT
NA | TRBJ1-1 | TRBV5-4 | few | CASSLDPDGRAFF | TGTGCCAGCAGCTTAGATCCGGACGGGAGAGCTTTCTTT
TRBD1 | TRBJ1-1 | TRBV19 | many | CASNILRGRNTEAFF | TGTGCCAGTAACATACTCAGGGGGCGAAACACTGAAGCTTTCTTT
TRBD1 | TRBJ1-1 | TRBV12-5 | many | CASGLVRQGFEAFF | TGTGCTAGTGGTTTGGTACGACAGGGGTTTGAAGCTTTCTTT
NA | TRBJ1-4 | TRBV3-1 | many | CASSPSLGPLFF | TGTGCCAGCAGCCCGTCATTGGGACCGCTGTTTTTT
NA | TRBJ2-3 | TRBV7-9 | many | CASSSLVDTQYF | TGTGCCAGCAGCTCCTTAGTGGATACGCAGTATTTT
NA | TRBJ2-3 | TRBV5-1 | many | CASRTGSTDTQYF | TGTGCCAGCCGTACCGGGAGCACAGATACGCAGTATTTT
TRBD2 | TRBJ2-1 | TRBV5-1 | NA | CASRTGLADYNEQFF | TGCGCCAGCAGGACTGGACTAGCGGACTACAATGAGCAGTTCTTC
TRBD1 | TRBJ2-2 | TRBV24-1 | many | CATSDFGTGDWTGELFF | TGTGCCACCAGTGATTTCGGGACAGGGGATTGGACCGGGGAGCTGTTTTTT
TRBD1 | TRBJ1-3 | TRBV5-1 | many | CASSPGQAGNTIYF | TGCGCCAGCAGCCCTGGACAGGCTGGAAACACCATATATTTT
NA | TRBJ1-1 | TRBV11-3 | NA | CASSLEANMNTEAFF | TGTGCCAGCAGCTTAGAGGCCAATATGAACACTGAAGCTTTCTTT
TRBD1 | TRBJ1-1 | TRBV4-2 | many | CASSQDFRDRFPTEAFF | TGTGCCAGCAGCCAAGATTTTCGGGACAGGTTCCCCACTGAAGCTTTCTTT
TRBD1 | TRBJ2-7 | TRBV28 | many | CASSFLVQGGSYEQYF | TGTGCCAGCAGTTTCTTGGTACAGGGGGGATCCTACGAGCAGTACTTC
NA | TRBJ2-5 | TRBV12-3/TRBV12-4 | many | CASSSRDAGGTQYF | TGTGCCAGCAGTTCTCGGGACGCTGGAGGGACCCAGTACTTC
TRBD2 | TRBJ2-1 | TRBV6-1 | NA | CASSEVGGSDEQFF | TGTGCCAGCAGTGAAGTCGGCGGGAGCGATGAGCAGTTCTTC
NA | TRBJ1-1 | TRBV30 | many | CAWSPSLNTEAFF | TGTGCCTGGAGCCCCAGTTTGAACACTGAAGCTTTCTTT
NA | TRBJ1-1 | TRBV11-3 | NA | CASSSRGENTEAFF | TGTGCCAGCAGCAGCAGGGGTGAAAACACTGAAGCTTTCTTT
NA | TRBJ2-7 | TRBV7-8 | many | CASSWERAYEQYF | TGTGCCAGCAGCTGGGAAAGGGCCTACGAGCAGTACTTC
NA | TRBJ2-1 | TRBV11-2 | few | CASSLGLLSSSYNEQFF | TGTGCCAGCAGCTTAGGGCTCCTCTCTAGCAGCTACAATGAGCAGTTCTTC
TRBD2 | TRBJ2-1 | TRBV4-2 | NA | CASSQVIAGLYNEQFF | TGTGCCAGCAGCCAAGTAATAGCGGGACTCTACAATGAGCAGTTCTTC
NA | TRBJ2-1 | TRBV9 | once | CASSVYREKSEQFF | TGTGCCAGCAGCGTTTACCGGGAGAAGAGCGAGCAGTTCTTC